This T cell receptor beta chain was obtained from a study of T cells after yellow fever vaccination. TCRdb used MiXCR to reprocess the 5' RACE reads, holding one entry per CDR3 protein. The sample has tens of thousands of distinct CDR3 sequences, around 3.5% seen once; the top ten hold 0.98%. This clonotype was found many times. Germline assignment: CDR1 SGHRS and CDR2 YFSETQ. V was shortened by 4 bases and J by 2 bases, with 8 bases between the two germline ends. This CDR3 is built from 13 residues. The chain combines TRBV5-1 with TRBJ2-3, with D unclear. The source of this sequence is a man in his late teens or twenties who received the YFV17D yellow fever vaccine. The input for sequencing was PBMCs, either bulk or a sorted T-cell subset (CD4+, CD8+, memory, or dextramer-sorted; not recorded which), taken around 45 days after the first yellow fever vaccination. CDR3 sequence (DNA): TGCGCCAGCAGCCTTCCCCCCACAGATACGCAGTATTTT. Residues: CASSLPPTDTQYF.